A selection of T cell receptor beta chains follows, all from one sample in a study of cytomegalovirus exposure and HLA in healthy donors. Libraries were prepared by immunoSEQ multiplex PCR; TCRdb keeps only in-frame clonotypes and omits some of them. The sample has about 73,000 clones, about 87% seen once. The sequenced material came from PBMCs. These receptors were collected from a young woman in good health and CMV-seropositive. CDR3s include the opening cysteine and the closing phenylalanine or tryptophan.

V: TRBV6-1; J: TRBJ2-7; CDR3: CASSSTGEPYEQYF
V: TRBV28; J: TRBJ2-6; CDR3: CASSLVGDRGSGANVLTF
V: TRBV25-1; J: TRBJ1-1; CDR3: CASTGDRMNTEAFF
V: TRBV5-4; J: TRBJ1-1; CDR3: CASSEDRNTEAFF
V: TRBV9; J: TRBJ2-2; CDR3: CASSVVGDRGRGELFF
V: TRBV27; J: TRBJ1-5; CDR3: CASSLGQGGLGPQHF
V: TRBV28; J: TRBJ2-1; CDR3: CASSLYGTSRGRNEQFF
V: TRBV4-1; J: TRBJ1-1; CDR3: CASSRERGAEAFF
V: TRBV4-1; J: TRBJ2-1; CDR3: CASSQVSDRVRNEQFF
V: TRBV29-1; J: TRBJ1-1; CDR3: CSVQEGTEAFF
V: TRBV4-1; J: TRBJ1-2; CDR3: CASSQLSGGYTF
V: TRBV28; J: TRBJ2-1; CDR3: CASRLAYNEQFF
V: TRBV2; J: TRBJ2-2; CDR3: CARTNANTGELFF
V: TRBV28; J: TRBJ1-3; CDR3: CASSLPGTGLNGNTIYF
V: TRBV6-5; J: TRBJ2-7; CDR3: CASSRQDYYEQYF
V: TRBV15; J: TRBJ2-7; CDR3: CATSSLRGTTYEQYF
V: TRBV19; J: TRBJ1-4; CDR3: CASIPLTGTNEKLFF
V: TRBV2; J: TRBJ2-4; CDR3: CASRFEAIAKNIQYF
V: TRBV6-4; J: TRBJ2-3; CDR3: CASSEDTSTDTQYF
V: TRBV11-2; J: TRBJ1-1; CDR3: CASSSDQGGGTEAFF
V: TRBV5-1; J: TRBJ2-1; CDR3: CASKGTGYNEQFF
V: TRBV28; J: TRBJ2-5; CDR3: CASSSAEEVWKTQYF
V: TRBV28; J: TRBJ1-1; CDR3: CASSFSGGGTEAFF
V: TRBV30; J: TRBJ1-6; CDR3: CAWSSSSYNSPLHF
V: TRBV28; J: TRBJ2-7; CDR3: CASSSSGTGSGEQYF
V: TRBV11-1; J: TRBJ1-5; CDR3: CASSLSAGDQPQHF
V: TRBV25-1; J: TRBJ2-7; CDR3: CASSGPGKNYEQYF
V: TRBV9; J: TRBJ1-4; CDR3: CASSVDSRPAEKLFF
V: TRBV19; J: TRBJ2-1; CDR3: CASSITGHVGNEQFF
V: TRBV30; J: TRBJ1-2; CDR3: CARTTGDAGYTF
V: TRBV4-1; J: TRBJ1-2; CDR3: CASSQDRARGGALGYTF
V: TRBV6-1; J: TRBJ1-5; CDR3: CASSPRQGNQPQHF
V: TRBV7-2; J: TRBJ1-1; CDR3: CASSYAGAPLAFF
V: TRBV7-9; J: TRBJ1-3; CDR3: CASSRREDYDGNTIYF
V: TRBV27; J: TRBJ2-1; CDR3: CASSLGAGGQNEQFF
V: TRBV2; J: TRBJ2-2; CDR3: CASRGGLAGNTGELFF
V: TRBV30; J: TRBJ1-5; CDR3: CAWSVSGGQPQHF
V: TRBV6-1; J: TRBJ1-1; CDR3: CASGMGGGKEAFF
V: TRBV11-2; J: TRBJ2-7; CDR3: CASSLGLAGDYEQYF